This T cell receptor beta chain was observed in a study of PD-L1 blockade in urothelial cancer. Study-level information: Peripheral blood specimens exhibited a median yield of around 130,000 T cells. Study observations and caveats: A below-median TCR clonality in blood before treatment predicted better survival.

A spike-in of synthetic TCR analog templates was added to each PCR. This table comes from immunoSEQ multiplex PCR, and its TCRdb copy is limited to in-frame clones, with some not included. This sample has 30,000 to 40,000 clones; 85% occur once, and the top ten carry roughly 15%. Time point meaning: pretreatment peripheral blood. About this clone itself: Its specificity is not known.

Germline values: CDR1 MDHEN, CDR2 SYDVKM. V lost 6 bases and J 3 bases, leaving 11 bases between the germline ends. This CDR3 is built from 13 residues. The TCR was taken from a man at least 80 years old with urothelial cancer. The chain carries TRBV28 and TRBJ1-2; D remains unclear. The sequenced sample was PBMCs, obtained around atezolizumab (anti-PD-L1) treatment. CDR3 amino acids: CASSSDTYYGYTF. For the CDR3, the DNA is TGTGCCAGCAGCTCTGACACTTACTATGGCTACACCTTC.